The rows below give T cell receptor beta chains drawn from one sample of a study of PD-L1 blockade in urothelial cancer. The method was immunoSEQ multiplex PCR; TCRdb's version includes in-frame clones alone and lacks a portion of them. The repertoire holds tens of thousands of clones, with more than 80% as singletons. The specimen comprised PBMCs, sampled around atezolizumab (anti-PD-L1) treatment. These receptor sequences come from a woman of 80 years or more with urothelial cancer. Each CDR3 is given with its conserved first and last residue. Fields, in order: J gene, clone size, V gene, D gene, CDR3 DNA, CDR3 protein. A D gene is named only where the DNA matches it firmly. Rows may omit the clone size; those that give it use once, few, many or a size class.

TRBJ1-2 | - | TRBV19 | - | TGTGCCAGTAGTATAGGGGCACGTAACTATGGCTACACCTTC | CASSIGARNYGYTF
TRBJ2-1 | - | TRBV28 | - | TGTGCCACTGGCGGTGAGCAGTTCTTC | CATGGEQFF
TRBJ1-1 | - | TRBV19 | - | TGTGCCAGTAGTATCCAATGGCAAGGGACAGAAGCTTTCTTT | CASSIQWQGTEAFF
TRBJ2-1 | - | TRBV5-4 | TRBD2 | TGTGCCAGCAGCTTGTCACGGGAGGCATACAATGAGCAGTTCTTC | CASSLSREAYNEQFF
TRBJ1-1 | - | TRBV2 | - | TGTGCCAGCAGTGAAAGGGGCAGAGAGAAGCGGAACACTGAAGCTTTCTTT | CASSERGREKRNTEAFF
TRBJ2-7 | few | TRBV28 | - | TGTGCCAGCAGTTCTCGAGGACAGAAGTACTACGAGCAGTACTTC | CASSSRGQKYYEQYF
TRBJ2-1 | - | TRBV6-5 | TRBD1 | TGTGCCAGCAAGACGGGACAGGGCGGGGCTGAGCAGTTCTTC | CASKTGQGGAEQFF
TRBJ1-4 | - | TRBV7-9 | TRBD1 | TGTGCCAGCAGCTTGGGACAGGGGAGTAGTGAAAAACTGTTTTTT | CASSLGQGSSEKLFF
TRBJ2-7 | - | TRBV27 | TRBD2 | TGTGCCAGCAGTTTAGGCAGCGGGAACGCCTACGAGCAGTACTTC | CASSLGSGNAYEQYF
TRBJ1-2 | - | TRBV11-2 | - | TGTGCCAGCAGCCTCTGGAGGGGCTATGGCTACACCTTC | CASSLWRGYGYTF
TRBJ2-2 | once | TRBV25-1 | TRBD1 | TGTGCCAGCAGTGATCCCGGGACAGGGTTCACCGGGGAGCTGTTTTTT | CASSDPGTGFTGELFF
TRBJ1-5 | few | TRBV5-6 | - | TGTGCCAGCAGCTTGGGGCCGGCCGGGCAGCCCCAGCATTTT | CASSLGPAGQPQHF
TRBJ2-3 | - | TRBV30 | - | TGTGCCTGGGGAATAGCGGAGAGCACAGATACGCAGTATTTT | CAWGIAESTDTQYF
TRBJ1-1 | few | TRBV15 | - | TGTGCCACCAGCAGAGGGGCCTCAACTGAAGCTTTCTTT | CATSRGASTEAFF
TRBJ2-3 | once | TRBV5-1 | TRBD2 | TGCGCCAGCACCTTGCGGGGGACTTCTAGCACAGATACGCAGTATTTT | CASTLRGTSSTDTQYF
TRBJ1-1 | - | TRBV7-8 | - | TGTGCCAGCAGCACCCTCTCTGGGTTTCGGGGCACTGAAGCTTTCTTT | CASSTLSGFRGTEAFF
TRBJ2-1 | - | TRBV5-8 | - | TGTGCCAGCACCGTGAGACTAGTAGCCTACAATGAGCAGTTCTTC | CASTVRLVAYNEQFF
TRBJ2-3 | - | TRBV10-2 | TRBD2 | TGCGCCAGCAGAGGACTAGCGGGAGGGCCGACAGATACGCAGTATTTT | CASRGLAGGPTDTQYF
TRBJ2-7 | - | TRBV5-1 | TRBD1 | TGCGCCAGCAGCAACTCGGGACAGACAATCTCCTACGAGCAGTACTTC | CASSNSGQTISYEQYF
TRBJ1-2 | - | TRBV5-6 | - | TGTGCCAGCAGCCCCGGGACATATGGCTACACCTTC | CASSPGTYGYTF
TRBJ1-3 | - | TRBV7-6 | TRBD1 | TGTGCCAGCAGCTTACCACAGGGGTCTGGAAACACCATATATTTT | CASSLPQGSGNTIYF
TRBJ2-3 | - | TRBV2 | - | TGTGCCAGCACTGCGGGATGGGGCACAGATACGCAGTATTTT | CASTAGWGTDTQYF
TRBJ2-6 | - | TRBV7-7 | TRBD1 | TGTGCCAGCAGCTCCCGGACAGGGGGGAGCTCTGGGGCCAACGTCCTGACTTTC | CASSSRTGGSSGANVLTF
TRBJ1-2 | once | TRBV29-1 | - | TGCAGCGTTGACGGTGGGCTTGGCTACACCTTC | CSVDGGLGYTF
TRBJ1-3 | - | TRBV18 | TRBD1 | TGTGCCAGCTCCCAGGGGGAGCAGGGAAACACCATATATTTT | CASSQGEQGNTIYF